These 8 T cell receptor beta chains were sequenced from one sample in a study of blood T cell repertoires in COVID-19. Only in-frame clones appear in the TCRdb table, and some are missing; sequencing was by immunoSEQ multiplex PCR. The sample lists about 94,000 clones; about 74% were seen once. The specimen was peripheral blood. The receptors derive from a man between 65 and 85 years old with COVID-19, enrolled during active disease.

The chain carries TRBV7-9 and TRBJ2-1, with TRBD2 identical over 7 bases. The germline V gene encodes CDR1 SEHNR and CDR2 FQNEAQ (reference sequence). There are 15 residues in the CDR3. J lost 0 bases, V lost 4 bases, and 3 bases had no gene match. Here the CDR3 reads CASSSRGSSYNEQFF. The CDR3 DNA reads as TGTGCCAGCAGCTCGCGGGGGAGCTCCTACAATGAGCAGTTCTTC.

About this clone: At one end the junction does not follow the germline gene, possibly because of a read error. Other DNA sequences of this sample code for an identical CDR3. The chain combines TRBV7-2 with TRBJ1-6; weak D call: TRBD1 (6 bases). This CDR3 comprises 16 residues. Per germline, CDR1 SGHTA and CDR2 FQGNSA. The CDR3 reads CASSSQGIVGDSPLHF. CDR3 sequence (DNA): TGTGCCAGTAGCTCACAGGGAATTGTTGGCGATTCACCCCTCCACTTT.

CDR3: CASSPGASYGNTIYF. CDR3 nucleotide sequence: TGTGCCAGCAGCCCTGGGGCCTCTTACGGAAACACCATATATTTT. The gene calls are TRBV28 and TRBJ1-3; perhaps TRBD1 as D (5 bases). V lost 6 bases and J lost 4, with 16 bases in between. Germline V gene lookup returns CDR1 MDHEN and CDR2 SYDVKM. This CDR3 is built from 15 residues.

The chain is built from TRBV7-2 and TRBJ1-5; possibly TRBD1 for D (6 bases). The germline CDR1 and CDR2 sequences are SGHTA and FQGNSA. The CDR3 length is 14 residues. Deletions cut 5 bases from V and 2 bases from J, with 10 bases between. CDR3 amino acids: CASSIRTGNQPQHF. In DNA form, the CDR3 reads TGTGCCAGCAGCATAAGGACAGGCAATCAGCCCCAGCATTTT.

The chain joins TRBV6-5 to TRBJ1-6; D is perhaps TRBD1 (5 bases). CDR1 and CDR2 (germline): MNHEY, SVGAGI. The length of the CDR3 is 13 residues. V lost 7 bases and J 7 bases, leaving 11 bases between the germline ends. For the CDR3, the DNA is TGTGCCAGCACCCCGGGGGTGAATTCACCCCTCCACTTT. It is translated as CASTPGVNSPLHF.

This chain joins TRBV5-1 and TRBJ1-4; TRBD1 matches at 10 bases. Trimming took 5 bases from V and 0 from J; bases not matched to a gene: 4. The CDR3 consists of 16 residues. CDR1 and CDR2 from the germline V gene are SGHRS and YFSETQ. The CDR3 nucleotides read TGCGCCAGCAGAACGGGACAGGGGTCAACTAATGAAAAACTGTTTTTT. It codes for CASRTGQGSTNEKLFF. The complete variable domain, with remaining parts taken from reference TRBV5-1 and TRBJ1-4, reads KAGVTQTPRYLIKTRGQQVTLSCSPISGHRSVSWYQQTPGQGLQFLFEYFSETQRNKGNFPGRFSGRQFSNSRSEMNVSTLELGDSALYLCASRTGQGSTNEKLFFGSGTQLSVL.

This clone occurred once. DNA for the CDR3: TGTGCTAGTGGTTTGGGTCAGCGGGAGGTAGATACGCAGTATTTT. It yields the protein CASGLGQREVDTQYF. The genes are TRBV12-5 and TRBJ2-3; 9 bases agree with TRBD2. The CDR3 length is 15 residues. Germline V CDR1 and CDR2: LGHNT, FRNRAP. J lost 5 bases, V lost 1 base, and 4 bases had no gene match.

The chain links TRBV6-5 to TRBJ1-1; possibly TRBD1 for D (5 bases). The V and J ends lost 7 bases and 1 base respectively, with 13 bases between them. CDR1 is MNHEY and CDR2 is SVGAGI in the germline V gene. The CDR3 runs 14 residues. The CDR3 DNA sequence: TGTGCCAGCACTCGGTCAGGGTCGAACACTGAAGCTTTCTTT. Its protein product is CASTRSGSNTEAFF.